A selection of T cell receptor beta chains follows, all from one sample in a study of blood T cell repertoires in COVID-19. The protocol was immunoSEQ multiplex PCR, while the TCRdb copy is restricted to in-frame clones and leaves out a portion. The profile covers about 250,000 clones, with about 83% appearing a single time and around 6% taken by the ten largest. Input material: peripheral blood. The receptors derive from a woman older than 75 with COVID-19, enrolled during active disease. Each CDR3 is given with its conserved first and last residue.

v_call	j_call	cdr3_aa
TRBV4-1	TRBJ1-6	CASSQTGQGNNSPLHF
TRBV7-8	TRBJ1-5	CASSASGLGNQPQHF
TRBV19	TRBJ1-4	CASHRGSSGELFF
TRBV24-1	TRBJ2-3	CATSDLRAVRVETQYF
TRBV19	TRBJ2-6	CASSIELGSGANVLTF
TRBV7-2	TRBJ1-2	CASSSRVQGYYGYTF
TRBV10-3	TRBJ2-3	CAISAGTDTDTQYF
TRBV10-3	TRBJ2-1	CAISAAGQGGGFF
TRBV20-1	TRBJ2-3	CSAIERGAPWDTQYF
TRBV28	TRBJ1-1	CASTVGGGTEAFF
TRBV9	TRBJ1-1	CASARGAEAFF
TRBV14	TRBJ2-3	CASSWRGRPGTDTQYF
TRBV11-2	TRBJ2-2	CASSLTDHGAGELFF
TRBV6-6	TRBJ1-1	CASSLVGDTEAFF
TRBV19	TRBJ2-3	CASSIGQGAIADTQYF
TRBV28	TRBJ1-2	CASSPLDRTYGHTF
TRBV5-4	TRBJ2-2	CASSPPTPANTGELFF
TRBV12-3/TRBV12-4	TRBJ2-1	CASSRKVGEQFF
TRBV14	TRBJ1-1	CASTPGSANTEAFF
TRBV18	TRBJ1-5	CASSQGSNQPQHF
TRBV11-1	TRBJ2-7	CASSLRLADYEQYF
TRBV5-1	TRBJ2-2	CASSLMEGKNGELFF
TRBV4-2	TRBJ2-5	CASSQGGGEETQYF
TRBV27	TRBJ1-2	CASSLSETYLSSYTF
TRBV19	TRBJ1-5	CASSSAQGASNQPQHF
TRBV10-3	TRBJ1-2	CAISIQGAGGYTF
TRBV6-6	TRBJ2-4	CASSYGGIAKNIQYF
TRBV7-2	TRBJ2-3	CASSLVAGGTLGTQYF
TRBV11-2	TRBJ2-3	CASSYRGLRGASLTDTQYF
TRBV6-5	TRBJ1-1	CASSSATGDTEAFF
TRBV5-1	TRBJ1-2	CASSLASGGSYGYTF
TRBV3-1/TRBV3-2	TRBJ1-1	CASTFQGVGTEAFF
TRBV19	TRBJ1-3	CASSISYSGNTIYF
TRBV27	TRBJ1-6	CASSLREGVNSPLHF
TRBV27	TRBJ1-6	CASSFNRDLITLHF
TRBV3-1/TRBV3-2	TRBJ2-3	CASSKVSERRARTDTQYF
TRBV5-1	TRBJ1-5	CASSLDQASQPQHF
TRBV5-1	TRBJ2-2	CASSWKTGTTNTGELFF
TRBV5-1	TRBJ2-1	CASSGTGGGYNEQFF
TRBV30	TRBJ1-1	CAFHNRGGPNTEAFF
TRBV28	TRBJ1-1	CASSTRQGGAEAFF
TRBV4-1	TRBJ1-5	CASSQGDRFDQPQHF
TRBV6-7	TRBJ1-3	CASQGAAGNTIYF
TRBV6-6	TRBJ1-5	CASSYPAAGGKQPQHF
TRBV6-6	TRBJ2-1	CASKERGVTNEQFF
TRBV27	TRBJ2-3	CASSRTSGGLTDTQYF
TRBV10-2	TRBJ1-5	CASSGTGGNNQPQHF
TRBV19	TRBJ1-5	CASSISYRRFGNQPQHF
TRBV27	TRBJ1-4	CASSLEGPLVPNEKLFF
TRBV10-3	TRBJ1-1	CAISEAPGAGGEAFF
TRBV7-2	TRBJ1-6	CASSLSPPPLHF
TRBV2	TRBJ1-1	CASSGGRYAEAFF
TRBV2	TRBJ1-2	CASSDRQGMRNGYTF
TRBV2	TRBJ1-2	CASSEGRGGGYGYTF
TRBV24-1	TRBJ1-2	CATSARGGGYTF
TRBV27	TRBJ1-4	CASSARQGGVLGNEKLFF
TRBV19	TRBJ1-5	CASKYGQGASQPQHF